The 10 T cell receptor beta chains listed next were all sequenced from one sample in a study of persistence of HIV-infected CD4 T cells. The stimulus was an HIV-1 Gag 15-mer peptide pool, roughly 1 ug/peptide/mL. Sorting of responding CD4+ T cells relied on upregulated CD40 ligand together with CD69. The libraries were made with immunoSEQ version 4 in survey mode. Clones were read by immunoSEQ multiplex PCR, and TCRdb kept only the in-frame ones, dropping some. The sample includes about 20,000 clones, 65% seen only once; the top ten take around 1.8%. These receptors lack a known antigen. Sample: CD4+ T cells sorted from PBMCs after approximately 20-hour stimulation, taken from a patient who received antiretroviral therapy. The source of these receptors is an adult woman with HIV who was CMV-seropositive.

V usage is TRBV27 and J usage is TRBJ1-6; 9 bases match TRBD1. Germline CDR1 is MNHEY and CDR2 is SMNVEV (reference sequence). With 6 bases clipped from V and 5 bases from J, the junction kept 11 bases outside the gene matches. The CDR3 is 17 residues long. CDR3 protein: CASSVLGTGLNNSPLHF. The CDR3 DNA is TGTGCCAGCAGCGTCCTAGGGACAGGGTTGAATAATTCACCCCTCCACTTT.

V usage is TRBV5-1 and J usage is TRBJ1-1; 8 nucleotides match TRBD1. This CDR3 is 15 amino acids long. The V gene's germline CDR1 is SGHRS and CDR2 YFSETQ. V trimming: 4 bases; J trimming: 1 base; junction bases outside the gene matches: 6. As DNA, the CDR3 is TGCGCCAGCAGCCTAAGGACAGGGTCGAACACTGAAGCTTTCTTT. Protein product: CASSLRTGSNTEAFF.

The chain couples TRBV18 to TRBJ2-3; perhaps TRBD1 as D (5 bases). The V gene's germline CDR1 is KGHSH and CDR2 LQKENI. V was pared by 3 bases and J by 2 bases, with 18 bases between. This CDR3 region has 17 residues. CDR3 bases: TGTGCCAGCTCACCGGTCCTTGGACAAGGGGCCACAGATACGCAGTATTTT. Translated, it gives CASSPVLGQGATDTQYF.

The chain carries TRBV29-1 and TRBJ1-2; 8 bases fit TRBD1. Trimming removed 6 bases from V and 8 bases from J; junction bases left unmatched: 11. Germline V gene lookup returns CDR1 SQVTM and CDR2 ANQGSEA. The CDR3 sequence is 13 residues long. CDR3 residues: CSVRQGIVSGYTF. CDR3 DNA: TGCAGCGTCCGACAGGGGATAGTTAGCGGCTACACCTTC.

This rearrangement joins TRBV7-9 to TRBJ2-3; 11 positions match TRBD1. The CDR3 contains 15 residues. Germline V gene lookup returns CDR1 SEHNR and CDR2 FQNEAQ (reference sequence). V was pared by 4 bases and J by 5 bases, with 5 bases of the junction left unmatched. The DNA for the CDR3 is TGTGCCAGCAGCTGGGACAGGGGGATCGGAGATACGCAGTATTTT. This sequence encodes CASSWDRGIGDTQYF.

The chain has TRBV6-5 and TRBJ1-5; D unresolved. CDR3 size: 15 residues. Looked up from germline, CDR1 is MNHEY and CDR2 is SVGAGI. The V gene lost 7 bases and the J gene lost 2 bases, with 15 bases spanning the gap. The chain's CDR3 is CASTTKGFGNQPQHF. The CDR3 DNA reads TGTGCCAGCACAACAAAAGGGTTTGGCAATCAGCCCCAGCATTTT.

This clone was detected only once. V and J are TRBV9 and TRBJ1-5, with D unresolved. With 0 bases removed from V and 0 bases from J, the gap between germline ends came to 10 bases. This CDR3 comprises 16 residues. The V gene's germline CDR1 is SGDLS and CDR2 YYNGEE. The CDR3 protein is CASSVDTAISNQPQHF. CDR3 nucleotides: TGTGCCAGCAGCGTAGACACAGCAATTAGCAATCAGCCCCAGCATTTT.

This chain links TRBV29-1 with TRBJ2-3, with D hard to call. Between the trimmed V and J ends, which lost 3 bases and 4 bases, there was a span of 8 bases. The CDR3 totals 12 residues. The germline CDR1 and CDR2 sequences are SQVTM and ANQGSEA. CDR3 coding DNA: TGCAGCGTTGACACCCTGTCAGATACGCAGTATTTT. Translated, it gives CSVDTLSDTQYF.

For the CDR3, the DNA is TGTGCCTCTAGGGAGGGGACACGAGGTACTGAAGCTTTCTTT. This translates into CASREGTRGTEAFF. The chain uses TRBV19 and TRBJ1-1, with a possible D match to TRBD1 (6 bases). Between the trimmed V and J ends, which lost 11 bases and 5 bases, there was a span of 21 bases. The CDR3 sequence is 14 residues long. Germline CDR1 and CDR2: LNHDA and SQIVND (reference sequence).

The chain uses TRBV18 and TRBJ1-6, with a possible D match to TRBD1 (6 bases). This CDR3 is 17 amino acids long. The V end lost 0 bases, the J end lost 6 bases, and 15 bases lay between the germline ends. CDR1 and CDR2 (germline): KGHSH, LQKENI. CDR3 sequence: CASSPPITGTLNSPLHF. In DNA, the CDR3 is TGTGCCAGCTCACCACCTATCACAGGGACGCTTAATTCACCCCTCCACTTT.